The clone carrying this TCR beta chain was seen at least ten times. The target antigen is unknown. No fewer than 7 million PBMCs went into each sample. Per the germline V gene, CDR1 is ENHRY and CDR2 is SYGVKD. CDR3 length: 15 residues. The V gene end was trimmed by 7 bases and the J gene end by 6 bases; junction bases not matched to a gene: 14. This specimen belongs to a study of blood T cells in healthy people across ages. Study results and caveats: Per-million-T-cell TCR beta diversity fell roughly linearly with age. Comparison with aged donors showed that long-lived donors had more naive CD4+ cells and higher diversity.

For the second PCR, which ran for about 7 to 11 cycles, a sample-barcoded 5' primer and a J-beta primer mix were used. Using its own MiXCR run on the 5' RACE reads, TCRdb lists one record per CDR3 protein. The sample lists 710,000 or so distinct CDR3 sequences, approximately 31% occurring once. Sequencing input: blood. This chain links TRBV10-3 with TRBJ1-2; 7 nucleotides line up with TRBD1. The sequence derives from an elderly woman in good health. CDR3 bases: TGTGCCATCACCCAACAGGGGAGGGCTTTAAATGGCTACACCTTC. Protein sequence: CAITQQGRALNGYTF.